One and the same sample provided the 5 T cell receptor beta chains below, sequenced in a study of T cell clonality in common variable immunodeficiency. Produced via immunoSEQ multiplex PCR; TCRdb's table is partial and in-frame only. The sample is made up of roughly 70,000 clones, none counted only once. Sequencing was carried out using peripheral blood mononuclear cells. Receptors were obtained from a person aged 18 to 75 in good health.

This clone appeared many times. The read gets to within 3 residues of the CDR3 end, and the germline J gene fills in the rest. The chain has TRBV19 and TRBJ1-4; weak D call: TRBD1 (5 bases). The V gene lost 3 bases and the J gene lost 8 bases, with 10 bases spanning the gap. Germline V gene sequence: CDR1 LNHDA, CDR2 SQIVND (reference sequence). There are 13 residues in the CDR3. The CDR3 loop is CASSIGHEEKLFF. The DNA read from the CDR3 is TGTGCCAGTAGTATTGGACACGAAGAAAAA.

This clone was seen ten or more times. With the read ending 3 residues before the CDR3 end, the germline J gene is used to fill in that end. The chain uses TRBV7-6 and TRBJ1-2, with D perhaps matching TRBD1 (5 bases). Trimming removed 3 bases from V and 3 bases from J, with 17 bases in between. The CDR3 runs 16 residues. In germline, CDR1 is SGHVS, CDR2 FNYEAQ. The CDR3 sequence is CASSFGTMSGDYGYTF. CDR3 bases read: TGTGCCAGCAGCTTTGGGACCATGTCGGGGGACTATGGC.

This clone was recorded many times. Incomplete CDR3 DNA: TGTGCCAGCAGCTCTTACAGGGGGCGGGGTAACTATGGC. This gives the protein CASSSYRGRGNYG. The full CDR3 protein is CASSSYRGRGNYGYTF. The chain recombines TRBV7-8 with TRBJ1-2, with 9 bases matching TRBD1. The read halts 3 residues ahead of the CDR3 end, with the missing end drawn from the germline J gene. Germline values: CDR1 SGHVS, CDR2 FQNEAQ. The length of the CDR3 is 16 residues. Trimming removed 4 bases from V and 1 base from J; junction bases left unmatched: 7.

At least ten counts were recorded for this clone. The read is 3 residues too short to cover the CDR3 end, so that end is filled in from the germline J gene. The rearrangement uses TRBV7-9 and TRBJ2-3; 9 nucleotides agree with TRBD1. There are 15 residues in the CDR3. V gave up 6 bases and J gave up 4 bases; unmatched junction bases: 8. Germline CDR1 is SEHNR and CDR2 is FQNEAQ (reference sequence). Partial CDR3 DNA: TGTGCCAGCAGGCCCGGACAGGGGTTGTCAGATACG. Residues: CASRPGQGLSDT. The full CDR3 is CASRPGQGLSDTQYF. The full variable domain, completed using reference TRBV7-9 and TRBJ2-3, is DTGVSQNPRHKITKRGQNVTFRCDPISEHNRLYWYRQTLGQGPEFLTYFQNEAQLEKSRLLSDRFSAERPKGSFSTLEIQRTEQGDSAMYLCASRPGQGLSDTQYFGPGTRLTVL.

This clone was counted at least ten times. Read coverage stops 3 residues before the CDR3 terminus; the germline J gene supplies the remainder. This chain links TRBV28 with TRBJ2-7; 8 bases are a match to TRBD2. Germline V lookup: CDR1 MDHEN, CDR2 SYDVKM. Germline trimming cut 2 bases from V and 0 bases from J; bases unmatched to any gene: 15. CDR3 length equals 19 residues. CDR3 region: CASSLGFKLAVPSSYEQYF. The sequenced part of the CDR3 DNA is TGTGCCAGCAGTTTAGGCTTTAAACTAGCGGTCCCTAGCTCCTACGAG. Variable domain in full (rest from reference TRBV28 and TRBJ2-7): DVKVTQSSRYLVKRTGEKVFLECVQDMDHENMFWYRQDPGLGLRLIYFSYDVKMKEKGDIPEGYSVSREKKERFSLILESASTNQTSMYLCASSLGFKLAVPSSYEQYFGPGTRLTVT.